The 11 T cell receptor beta chains in this list originate from one sample, sequenced in a study of blood T cell repertoires in COVID-19. Data came from immunoSEQ multiplex PCR; TCRdb stores just in-frame clones and leaves some out. The sample comprises 140,000 or so clones, around 84% of which are singletons, and roughly 2.5% rests with the top ten. Sequencing used peripheral blood. These receptors originate from a human donor with acute or convalescent COVID-19. The donor label of this sample is uncertain.

This sequence joins TRBV11-3 and TRBJ2-1; 8 bases are a match to TRBD1. The V and J ends lost 5 bases and 10 bases, in that order; junction bases with no gene match: 1. Germline V CDR1 and CDR2: SGHNT, YENEEA. The CDR3 spans 11 residues. The CDR3 loop is CASSRDREQFF. The CDR3 coding sequence is TGTGCCAGCAGCAGGGACAGGGAGCAGTTCTTC.

The count of this clone is one. This rearrangement joins TRBV6-2 or TRBV6-3 to TRBJ1-5; a possible D gene is TRBD1 (5 bases). The CDR3 extends over 13 amino acids. Germline lookup yields CDR1 MNHEY and CDR2 SVGEGT. The ends were cut back, 5 bases at V and 8 bases at J, with 13 bases in the middle. The chain's CDR3 is CASSRDSGEPQHF. Written as DNA, the CDR3 is TGTGCCAGCAGTCGCGACAGCGGGGAGCCCCAGCATTTT.

The J gene is TRBJ1-2, the V gene TRBV10-3, with 7 positions matching TRBD1. The CDR3 is 13 residues long. The V and J ends lost 10 bases and 4 bases, in that order; junction bases with no gene match: 9. Germline lookup yields CDR1 ENHRY and CDR2 SYGVKD. Written as DNA, the CDR3 is TGTGCCACACTAGACAGGGCGGGCTATGGCTACACCTTC. Translated: CATLDRAGYGYTF.

The CDR3: CASSAAQGAGTEAFF. Written as DNA, the CDR3 is TGTGCCAGCAGCGCAGCACAGGGGGCAGGTACTGAAGCTTTCTTT. This chain connects TRBV6-5 to TRBJ1-1, with 9 bases fitting TRBD1. The trim removed 6 bases at V and 5 bases at J, leaving 10 bases unmatched. Germline CDR1 and CDR2: MNHEY and SVGAGI. This CDR3 comprises 15 residues.

This chain joins TRBV6-2 or TRBV6-3 and TRBJ1-4; no reliable D call. Germline V gene lookup returns CDR1 MNHEY and CDR2 SVGEGT. The CDR3 consists of 14 residues. V was trimmed by 6 bases and J by 5 bases, leaving 13 bases between them. CDR3 region: CASSTQAGNEKLFF. The CDR3 DNA reads as TGTGCCAGCAGCACTCAGGCGGGGAATGAAAAACTGTTTTTT.

The rearrangement links TRBV5-1 to TRBJ1-5; possibly TRBD1 for D (6 bases). V lost 0 bases and J lost 7, with 14 bases in between. The CDR3 sequence is 15 residues long. The germline gives CDR1 SGHRS, CDR2 YFSETQ. This chain's CDR3 is CASSLAGVPLQPQHF. The CDR3 DNA follows: TGCGCCAGCAGCTTGGCAGGGGTTCCCCTCCAGCCCCAGCATTTT. The whole variable domain, filled in from reference TRBV5-1 and TRBJ1-5, reads KAGVTQTPRYLIKTRGQQVTLSCSPISGHRSVSWYQQTPGQGLQFLFEYFSETQRNKGNFPGRFSGRQFSNSRSEMNVSTLELGDSALYLCASSLAGVPLQPQHFGDGTRLSIL.

CDR3 loop: CASSPTGYEQFF. In nucleotides, the CDR3 is TGTGCCAGCAGCCCGACAGGTTACGAGCAGTTCTTC. The chain recombines TRBV14 with TRBJ2-1; possibly TRBD1 for D (6 bases). Germline CDR1 reads SGHDN; CDR2 reads FVKESK. Trimming took off 4 bases at V and 10 bases at J, with 11 bases between the two ends. There are 12 residues in the CDR3.

Regarding this clone: This sample includes further DNA sequences coding for the same CDR3. The V call is TRBV7-2, the J call TRBJ2-7, with a tentative D call TRBD2 (6 bases). Between the trimmed V and J ends, which lost 2 bases and 5 bases, there was a span of 22 bases. The CDR3 is made up of 17 amino acids. Per germline, CDR1 SGHTA and CDR2 FQGNSA. The CDR3 bases are TGTGCCAGCAGCTTATCACGATCCCCGGCGGGAAAAAACGAGCAGTACTTC. Residues: CASSLSRSPAGKNEQYF.

The rearrangement uses TRBV6-5 and TRBJ2-7; weak D call: TRBD1 (6 bases). Trimming cost V 6 bases and J 0 bases, with 15 bases left between them. The CDR3 runs 15 residues. Germline V gene data show CDR1 as MNHEY and CDR2 as SVGAGI. The CDR3 region is CASRSLRDTSYEQYF. As DNA, the CDR3 is TGTGCCAGCAGGAGCCTTCGGGACACCTCCTACGAGCAGTACTTC.

V is TRBV7-3 and J is TRBJ1-4; D may be TRBD1 (6 bases). There are 19 residues in the CDR3. The V and J ends lost 5 bases and 3 bases respectively, with 25 bases between them. CDR1 is SGHTA, CDR2 FQGTGA, per germline. CDR3 in DNA: TGTGCCAGCAGCCAAGGGTCCTTAATGTATACAGGGCCTAATGAAAAACTGTTTTTT. Protein: CASSQGSLMYTGPNEKLFF.

The sample holds one count of this clone. The gene calls are TRBV9 and TRBJ1-2; 7 bases fit TRBD1. Trimming removed 3 bases from V and 4 bases from J; junction bases left unmatched: 9. The germline V gene encodes CDR1 SGDLS and CDR2 YYNGEE. The CDR3 contains 15 residues. The CDR3 DNA sequence: TGTGCCAGCAGCGAGGCCCTACAGGGGACCTATGGCTACACCTTC. Protein: CASSEALQGTYGYTF.